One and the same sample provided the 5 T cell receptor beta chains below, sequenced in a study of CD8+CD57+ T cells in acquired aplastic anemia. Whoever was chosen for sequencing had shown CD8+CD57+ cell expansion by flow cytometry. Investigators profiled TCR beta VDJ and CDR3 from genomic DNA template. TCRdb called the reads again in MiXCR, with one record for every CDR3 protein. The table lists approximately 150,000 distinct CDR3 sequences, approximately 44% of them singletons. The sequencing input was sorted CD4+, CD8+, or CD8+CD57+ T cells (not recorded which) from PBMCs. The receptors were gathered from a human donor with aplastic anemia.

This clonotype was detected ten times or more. The CDR3 region has the DNA TGTGCCAGCAGCCCGGACCGGGGAACCTACAATGAGCAGTTCTTC. Translated: CASSPDRGTYNEQFF. The V call is TRBV7-9, the J call TRBJ2-1; a weak D match, TRBD2 (5 bases). Germline V gene lookup returns CDR1 SEHNR and CDR2 FQNEAQ (reference sequence). V shed 5 bases and J shed 2 bases, with 13 bases lying between them. This CDR3 spans 15 amino acids.

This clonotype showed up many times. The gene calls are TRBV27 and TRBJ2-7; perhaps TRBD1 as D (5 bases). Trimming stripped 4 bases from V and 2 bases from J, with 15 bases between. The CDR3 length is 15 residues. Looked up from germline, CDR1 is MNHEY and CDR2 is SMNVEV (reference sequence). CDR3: CASSSVIRAAYEQYF. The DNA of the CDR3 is TGTGCCAGCAGTTCGGTAATCAGGGCGGCCTACGAGCAGTACTTC.

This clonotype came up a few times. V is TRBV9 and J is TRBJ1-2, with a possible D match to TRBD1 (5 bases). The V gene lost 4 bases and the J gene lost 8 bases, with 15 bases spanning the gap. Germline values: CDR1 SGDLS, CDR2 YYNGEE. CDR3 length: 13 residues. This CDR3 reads CASSPGRGRGYTF. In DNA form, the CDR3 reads TGTGCCAGCAGCCCGGGGAGGGGACGAGGCTACACCTTC.

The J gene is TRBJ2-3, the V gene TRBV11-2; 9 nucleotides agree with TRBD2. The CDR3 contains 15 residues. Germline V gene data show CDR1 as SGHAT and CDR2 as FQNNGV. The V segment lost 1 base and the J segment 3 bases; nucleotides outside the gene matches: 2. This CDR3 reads CASSLGSGGTDTQYF. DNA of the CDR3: TGTGCCAGCAGCTTAGGCAGCGGGGGGACAGATACGCAGTATTTT. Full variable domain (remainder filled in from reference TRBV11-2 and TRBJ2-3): EAGVAQSPRYKIIEKRQSVAFWCNPISGHATLYWYQQILGQGPKLLIQFQNNGVVDDSQLPKDRFSAERLKGVDSTLKIQPAKLEDSAVYLCASSLGSGGTDTQYFGPGTRLTVL.

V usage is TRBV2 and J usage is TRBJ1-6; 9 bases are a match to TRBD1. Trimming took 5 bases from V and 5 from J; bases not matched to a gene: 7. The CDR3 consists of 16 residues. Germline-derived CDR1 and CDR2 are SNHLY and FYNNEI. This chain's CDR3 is CASSIRTGANNSPLHF. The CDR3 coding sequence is TGTGCCAGCAGTATAAGGACAGGGGCCAATAATTCACCCCTCCACTTT.